This T cell receptor (beta chain) was obtained from a study of naive and memory T cell subsets. The study, taken as a whole, reports: Especially in CD8 cells, naive repertoires contained a few larger clonotypes, possibly CD45RA-re-expressing memory cells. From naive to CM, EM and EMRA, diversity decreased and Gini increased. RNA-based TCR counts may shift with T cell activation and differentiation.

As concerns this clonotype: Its antigen is undetermined.

Both TRBC1 and TRBC2 were covered by a beta constant-region primer of two equimolar oligonucleotides. TCRdb re-called the UMI-ligation and nested PCR reads through MiXCR, storing one row per CDR3 protein. The sample shows some 150,000 distinct CDR3 sequences, around 15% of them seen only once. The sample comprised naive CD4+ T cells from blood. This TCR was sampled from a human donor in good health.

The CDR3 is CSAGGTARTSGRTIEQFF. The CDR3 DNA reads TGCAGTGCGGGGGGGACAGCCCGGACTAGCGGGAGGACGATTGAGCAGTTCTTC. The gene calls are TRBV20-1 and TRBJ2-1; 14 bases are a match to TRBD2. Looked up from germline, CDR1 is DFQATT and CDR2 is SNEGSKA (reference sequence). This CDR3 comprises 18 residues. Trimming removed 6 bases from V and 9 bases from J; junction bases left unmatched: 19.